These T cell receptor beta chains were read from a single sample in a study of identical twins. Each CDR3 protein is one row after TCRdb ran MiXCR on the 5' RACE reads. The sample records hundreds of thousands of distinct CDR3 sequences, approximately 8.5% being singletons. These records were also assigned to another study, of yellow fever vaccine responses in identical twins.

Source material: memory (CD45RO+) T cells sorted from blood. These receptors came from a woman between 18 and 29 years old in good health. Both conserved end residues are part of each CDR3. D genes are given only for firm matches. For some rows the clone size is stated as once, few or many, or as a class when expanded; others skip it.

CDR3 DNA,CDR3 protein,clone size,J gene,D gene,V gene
TGTGCCAGCAGTGATGGACAGGGAGGCGATACGCAGTATTTT,CASSDGQGGDTQYF,many,TRBJ2-3,TRBD1,TRBV6-4
TGCGCCAGCAGCGATCTCATGAACACTGAAGCTTTCTTT,CASSDLMNTEAFF,many,TRBJ1-1,.,TRBV5-1
TGCGCCAGCAGCCCAACCCTCGGGCCAGGAGCCTCCTACGAGCAGTACTTC,CASSPTLGPGASYEQYF,.,TRBJ2-7,.,TRBV5-1
TGTGCCAGCAGCTCCTCTAGCGGGAGAGAATTCTTC,CASSSSSGREFF,few,TRBJ2-1,TRBD2,TRBV7-7
TGTGCCAGCAGATCAAGGGGGGTGGCGGGAGCTGGTGAGCAGTACTTC,CASRSRGVAGAGEQYF,few,TRBJ2-7,.,TRBV27
TGTGCCACCAGTGAAAGGGGGAGATTGACAGATACGCAGTATTTT,CATSERGRLTDTQYF,.,TRBJ2-3,.,TRBV24-1
TGTGCCAGCAGCGAAACATGGACGAACACTGAAGCTTTCTTT,CASSETWTNTEAFF,many,TRBJ1-1,.,TRBV25-1
TGTGCCAGCAGTTACGACCCACCTGGCCGCCAAGAGACCCAGTACTTC,CASSYDPPGRQETQYF,few,TRBJ2-5,.,TRBV6-5
TGTGCCAGCAGTTACCGGGGGCCTCTGGATACGCAGTATTTT,CASSYRGPLDTQYF,.,TRBJ2-3,.,TRBV6-5
TGTGCCAGCAGCGCGGGACTAGCGGGAACCTACAATGAGCAGTTCTTC,CASSAGLAGTYNEQFF,medium-sized,TRBJ2-1,TRBD2,TRBV11-2